A single sample gave rise to the 25 T cell receptor beta chains below, sequenced in a study of blood T cell repertoires in COVID-19. TCRdb's copy holds only in-frame clones and misses some; the assay was immunoSEQ multiplex PCR. The top ten hold over 9.5% of the sample, which has a few hundred thousand clones, 84% seen once. Sequencing was carried out using peripheral blood. The receptors come from an elderly woman with COVID-19, enrolled during active disease.

This chain connects TRBV10-3 to TRBJ1-6; D is unclear. In germline, CDR1 is ENHRY, CDR2 SYGVKD. The germline V and J ends were trimmed by 8 bases and 9 bases, with 14 bases remaining between them. The CDR3 is made up of 13 amino acids. CDR3 coding DNA: TGTGCCATCGGCTTCGAATTATCTTCACCCCTCCACTTT. Translating it yields CAIGFELSSPLHF.

V and J are TRBV2 and TRBJ1-2; D is uncertain. The ends were cut back, 4 bases at V and 4 bases at J, with 10 bases in the middle. There are 13 residues in the CDR3. Germline CDR1 reads SNHLY; CDR2 reads FYNNEI. CDR3 in DNA: TGTGCCAGCAGTGGGGCGGGTTCCTATGGCTACACCTTC. Translated: CASSGAGSYGYTF.

The rearrangement joins TRBV30 to TRBJ1-5; the D gene is possibly TRBD1 (5 bases). V was clipped by 2 bases and J by 6 bases, with 17 bases between them. Germline CDR1 and CDR2: GTSNPN and SVGIG (reference sequence). This CDR3 has 15 residues. The CDR3 DNA is TGTGCCTGGAGTCTTCCAGGGTCCTCGAGTCAGCCCCAGCATTTT. The encoded protein is CAWSLPGSSSQPQHF.

This sequence joins TRBV7-6 and TRBJ1-6; possibly TRBD1 for D (5 bases). The V gene lost 5 bases and the J gene lost 7 bases, with 12 bases spanning the gap. In germline, CDR1 is SGHVS, CDR2 FNYEAQ. The CDR3 loop spans 14 amino acids. The CDR3 DNA follows: TGTGCCAGCAGCGGGGGGGAGGGGAATTCACCCCTCCACTTT. Translation gives CASSGGEGNSPLHF.

The chain couples TRBV27 to TRBJ2-2; D unresolved. Per germline, CDR1 MNHEY and CDR2 SMNVEV (reference sequence). V was trimmed by 7 bases and J by 2 bases, leaving 11 bases between them. The CDR3 has 14 amino acids. CDR3 amino acids: CASKTDTNTGELFF. For the CDR3, the DNA is TGTGCCAGCAAAACAGATACTAACACCGGGGAGCTGTTTTTT.

Concerning this clone: One junction end does not reproduce the germline sequence, and a read error may be involved. V is TRBV5-1 and J is TRBJ1-5; D uncertain. Per germline, CDR1 SGHRS and CDR2 YFSETQ. CDR3 length equals 13 residues. CDR3 residues: CASSLEAGQPQHF. For the CDR3, the DNA is TGCGCCAGCAGTTTGGAGGCGGGTCAGCCCCAGCATTTT.

This chain joins TRBV7-8 and TRBJ2-5, with 9 bases lining up with TRBD1. The germline CDR1 and CDR2 sequences are SGHVS and FQNEAQ. With V trimmed by 1 base and J by 6 bases, 12 bases remained unmatched. This CDR3 spans 17 amino acids. The CDR3 nucleotides read TGTGCCAGCAGCTTAGGTACAGGACAGGGGAGTTACAAGACCCAGTACTTC. This codes for CASSLGTGQGSYKTQYF.

The chain combines TRBV28 with TRBJ2-5, with a possible D match to TRBD2 (5 bases). Germline lookup yields CDR1 MDHEN and CDR2 SYDVKM. Trimming took off 4 bases at V and 10 bases at J, with 10 bases between the two ends. This CDR3 is built from 11 residues. CDR3 protein: CASSSREHQYF. CDR3 DNA sequence: TGTGCCAGCAGTTCCCGGGAACACCAGTACTTC.

The chain is built from TRBV5-6 and TRBJ1-6, with D perhaps TRBD1 (6 bases). The ends were cut back, 5 bases at V and 4 bases at J, with 10 bases in the middle. The CDR3 runs to 14 residues. The germline CDR1 and CDR2 sequences are SGHDT and YYEEEE. CDR3 in amino acids: CASRFGQYNSPLHF. The CDR3 DNA reads TGTGCCAGCAGGTTCGGACAGTATAATTCACCCCTCCACTTT.

This clone was observed a handful of times. V usage is TRBV19 and J usage is TRBJ1-1, with TRBD1 as a possible D gene (6 bases). V was trimmed by 8 bases and J by 1 base, leaving 17 bases between them. The CDR3 consists of 15 residues. Looked up from germline, CDR1 is LNHDA and CDR2 is SQIVND (reference sequence). CDR3 bases: TGTGCCAGTTGGAGGACCGGGACACCGAACACTGAAGCTTTCTTT. It translates to CASWRTGTPNTEAFF.

The chain carries TRBV7-8 and TRBJ1-5; D is ambiguous. Trimming shortened V by 0 bases and J by 6 bases, and 9 bases separated the two germline ends. The CDR3 runs to 14 residues. Germline values: CDR1 SGHVS, CDR2 FQNEAQ. CDR3 region: CASSLAEGLQPQHF. DNA of the CDR3: TGTGCCAGCAGCTTAGCTGAGGGTCTTCAGCCCCAGCATTTT.

This clone was seen only once. The V gene is TRBV14, the J gene TRBJ1-6, with 8 bases that match TRBD1. The V gene end was trimmed by 1 base and the J gene end by 2 bases; junction bases not matched to a gene: 4. The CDR3 has 17 residues. The V gene's germline CDR1 is SGHDN and CDR2 FVKESK. The CDR3 bases are TGTGCCAGCAGCCAAGGGACAGGGTACGCCTATAATTCACCCCTCCACTTT. It specifies CASSQGTGYAYNSPLHF.

The J gene is TRBJ2-7, the V gene TRBV7-2, with 11 nucleotides matching TRBD1. This CDR3 has 16 amino acids. Germline CDR1 SGHTA, CDR2 FQGNSA. V was pared by 5 bases and J by 6 bases, with 12 bases of the junction left unmatched. Written as DNA, the CDR3 is TGTGCCAGCAGCCCAGATCGGCGGGACAGGGGGGCCGAGCAGTACTTC. Translating it yields CASSPDRRDRGAEQYF.

V usage is TRBV14 and J usage is TRBJ2-5; possible D gene TRBD1, 5 bases. The CDR3 totals 13 residues. With 3 bases removed from V and 7 bases from J, the gap between germline ends came to 12 bases. In germline, CDR1 is SGHDN, CDR2 FVKESK. CDR3: CASSQGRAATQYF. CDR3 coding DNA: TGTGCCAGCAGCCAGGGCAGGGCAGCGACCCAGTACTTC.

This clone was seen once. The rearrangement uses TRBV21-1 and TRBJ1-2; the table names TRBD1, a call not compared with the DNA. TRBV21-1 represents a pseudogene. The CDR3 extends over 19 amino acids. Here the CDR3 DNA reads TGTGCCAGCAGCCCAAAGGAAGGGAAGACAGGTTTTTTAAACTATGGCTACACCTTC. Its translation: CASSPKEGKTGFLNYGYTF.

There are a few counts of this clone. The chain carries TRBV19 and TRBJ1-3; TRBD1 matches 9 bases. Germline V lookup: CDR1 LNHDA, CDR2 SQIVND (reference sequence). J was trimmed by 1 base and V by 10 bases; bases with no gene match: 11. CDR3 length equals 16 residues. This chain's CDR3 is CATQEGTGMSGNTIYF. CDR3 coding DNA: TGTGCCACCCAGGAGGGGACAGGGATGTCTGGAAACACCATATATTTT.

This sequence joins TRBV7-9 and TRBJ2-1; perhaps TRBD2 as D (6 bases). Germline V gene sequence: CDR1 SEHNR, CDR2 FQNEAQ (reference sequence). The CDR3 has 12 residues. V was trimmed by 5 bases and J by 9 bases, leaving 11 bases between them. This chain's CDR3 is CASSPGTFEQFF. The CDR3 region has the DNA TGTGCCAGCAGCCCTGGGACTTTTGAGCAGTTCTTC.

The chain uses TRBV28 and TRBJ2-1; 11 bases line up with TRBD2. Germline CDR1 and CDR2: MDHEN and SYDVKM. V shed 1 base, J shed 6 bases, and the junction held 2 bases outside the gene matches. This CDR3 has 15 amino acids. The CDR3: CASSLSSGGRNEQFF. CDR3 nucleotides: TGTGCCAGCAGTTTATCTAGCGGGGGGCGCAATGAGCAGTTCTTC.

The rearrangement links TRBV14 to TRBJ2-7; D is undetermined. Looked up from germline, CDR1 is SGHDN and CDR2 is FVKESK. There are 12 residues in the CDR3. V shed 3 bases and J shed 3 bases, with 6 bases lying between them. CDR3 in amino acids: CASSHRLYEQYF. CDR3 DNA sequence: TGTGCCAGCAGCCACAGACTCTACGAGCAGTACTTC.

V and J are TRBV7-3 and TRBJ1-1; D perhaps matches TRBD1 (5 bases). CDR1 is SGHTA and CDR2 is FQGTGA in the germline V gene. The ends were cut back, 5 bases at V and 0 bases at J, with 7 bases in the middle. This CDR3 comprises 13 residues. CDR3 bases: TGTGCCAGCAGCCGGGGGGTGAACACTGAAGCTTTCTTT. This codes for CASSRGVNTEAFF. Filled out from reference TRBV7-3 and TRBJ1-1, the complete variable domain reads GAGVSQTPSNKVTEKGKYVELRCDPISGHTALYWYRQSLGQGPEFLIYFQGTGAADDSGLPNDRFFAVRPEGSVSTLKIQRTERGDSAVYLCASSRGVNTEAFFGQGTRLTVV.

The rearrangement joins TRBV28 to TRBJ1-3; 7 bases match TRBD1. The J segment lost 0 bases and the V segment lost 6 bases, leaving 8 bases of the junction unmatched. The CDR3 is 16 amino acids. Germline V CDR1 and CDR2: MDHEN, SYDVKM. The CDR3 nucleotides read TGTGCCAGCAGAATAGGCGACAGGGCCTCTGGAAACACCATATATTTT. It is translated as CASRIGDRASGNTIYF. Full variable domain (outside the CDR3, taken from reference TRBV28 and TRBJ1-3): DVKVTQSSRYLVKRTGEKVFLECVQDMDHENMFWYRQDPGLGLRLIYFSYDVKMKEKGDIPEGYSVSREKKERFSLILESASTNQTSMYLCASRIGDRASGNTIYFGEGSWLTVV.

The chain joins TRBV12-3 or TRBV12-4 to TRBJ1-1; D is undetermined. The ends were cut back, 1 base at V and 2 bases at J, with 5 bases in the middle. The CDR3 loop spans 13 amino acids. In DNA, the CDR3 is TGTGCCAGCAGTTTAGGCAGTAACACTGAAGCTTTCTTT. Translated, it gives CASSLGSNTEAFF.

The genes are TRBV6-5 and TRBJ1-1; 7 bases match TRBD1. CDR3 length: 14 residues. Germline CDR1 and CDR2: MNHEY and SVGAGI. Trimming cost V 7 bases and J 2 bases; bases outside gene matches: 7. The CDR3 is CASKVGTENTEAFF. Written as DNA, the CDR3 is TGTGCCAGCAAGGTAGGGACAGAAAACACTGAAGCTTTCTTT.

The V call is TRBV7-3, the J call TRBJ2-3; 14 nucleotides line up with TRBD2. V shed 0 bases and J 6 bases; nucleotides not matched to a gene: 8. Germline lookup yields CDR1 SGHTA and CDR2 FQGTGA. The CDR3 spans 18 residues. The CDR3 DNA sequence: TGTGCCAGCAGCTTAACGGGTGGACTAGCGGGGGGCCAGGATACGCAGTATTTT. Protein product: CASSLTGGLAGGQDTQYF.

This chain links TRBV25-1 with TRBJ1-1; D might be TRBD1 (6 bases). V was trimmed by 4 bases and J by 1 base, leaving 7 bases between them. The germline CDR1 and CDR2 sequences are MGHDK and SYGVNS. This CDR3 region has 13 residues. CDR3 sequence (DNA): TGTGCCAGCAGTGGACAGGCGAACACTGAAGCTTTCTTT. It translates to CASSGQANTEAFF. Full variable domain (remainder filled in from reference TRBV25-1 and TRBJ1-1): EADIYQTPRYLVIGTGKKITLECSQTMGHDKMYWYQQDPGMELHLIHYSYGVNSTEKGDLSSESTVSRIRTEHFPLTLESARPSHTSQYLCASSGQANTEAFFGQGTRLTVV.